This entry lists 32 T cell receptor beta chains sequenced from one sample in a study of blood T cell repertoires in COVID-19 (dated by TCRdb to about 2020). The protocol used for the library was the immunoSEQ multiplex PCR assay. TCRdb stores this immuneACCESS table with in-frame sequences only. Part of the clones is absent; in the studies checked, under half of the shortfall reflects unresolved V genes, and no reason is known for the rest. The sample profile shows tens of thousands of clones; 80% to 90% of them were found once. In total, the top ten clones hold around 6.7% of the sample. Sequencing was done on a sample of peripheral blood. The receptors originated from a woman of 80 years or more with active COVID-19.

This rearrangement joins TRBV20-1 to TRBJ2-7; tentatively, D is TRBD1 (6 bases). Per germline, CDR1 DFQATT and CDR2 SNEGSKA (reference sequence). This CDR3 contains 9 residues. The CDR3 nucleotides are TGCAGCACAGGGTACGAGCAGTACTTC. It yields the protein CSTGYEQYF.

The chain employs TRBV19 and TRBJ2-3; TRBD2 agrees at 7 bases. V shed 3 bases, J shed 3 bases, and the junction held 3 bases outside the gene matches. CDR3 length equals 14 residues. Germline values: CDR1 LNHDA, CDR2 SQIVND (reference sequence). In DNA, the CDR3 is TGTGCCAGTAGTATCGGGGGGAGTACAGATACGCAGTATTTT. Its protein is CASSIGGSTDTQYF.

The CDR3 DNA follows: TGTGCCAGCAGCCTCCTACAGGGTTTGAACACTGAAGCTTTCTTT. Its translation is CASSLLQGLNTEAFF. V usage is TRBV5-6 and J usage is TRBJ1-1; possible D gene TRBD1, 6 bases. V dropped 4 bases and J dropped 0 bases, with 13 bases sitting between them. The length of the CDR3 is 15 residues. Germline V gene data show CDR1 as SGHDT and CDR2 as YYEEEE.

The chain links TRBV10-3 to TRBJ2-1, with D hard to call. Trimming shortened V by 8 bases and J by 5 bases, and 13 bases separated the two germline ends. The CDR3 spans 13 residues. The germline gives CDR1 ENHRY, CDR2 SYGVKD. The CDR3 reads CAISPPGHNEQFF. CDR3 bases: TGTGCCATCTCCCCCCCGGGTCACAATGAGCAGTTCTTC.

The V call is TRBV27, the J call TRBJ1-1; 8 bases are shared with TRBD1. The CDR3 runs to 15 residues. The V gene end was trimmed by 3 bases and the J gene end by 4 bases; junction bases not matched to a gene: 7. CDR1 MNHEY and CDR2 SMNVEV come from the germline V gene (reference sequence). The CDR3 region has the DNA TGTGCCAGCAGTTTCCGGACAGGGATAGGCACTGAAGCTTTCTTT. Translating it yields CASSFRTGIGTEAFF.

The chain links TRBV6-2 or TRBV6-3 to TRBJ2-7, with a tentative D call TRBD2 (6 bases). CDR3 length: 15 amino acids. In germline, CDR1 is MNHEY, CDR2 SVGEGT. Trimming pared 0 bases from V and 2 bases from J, leaving 11 bases between. The CDR3 DNA reads as TGTGCCAGCAGTTACTCCAGGGCGGGAACCTACGAGCAGTACTTC. It encodes CASSYSRAGTYEQYF.

V gene TRBV19 combines with J gene TRBJ2-1; TRBD1 agrees at 9 bases. This CDR3 spans 18 amino acids. CDR1 and CDR2 from the germline V gene are LNHDA and SQIVND (reference sequence). Trimming removed 4 bases from V and 8 bases from J; junction bases left unmatched: 18. DNA of the CDR3: TGTGCCAGTAGTACCCACCGGGACAGGGAAGCTTTCGGTTATGAGCAGTTCTTC. Its translation is CASSTHRDREAFGYEQFF.

This clone came up once. The chain joins TRBV15 to TRBJ1-4, with 9 bases fitting TRBD1. This CDR3 has 14 amino acids. Germline values: CDR1 LNHNV, CDR2 YYDKDF (reference sequence). Trimming removed 5 bases from V and 7 bases from J; junction bases left unmatched: 5. CDR3 coding DNA: TGTGCCACCAGCGGGACAGGGCAAGGTGAAAAACTGTTTTTT. Translation: CATSGTGQGEKLFF.

This chain uses TRBV7-3 with TRBJ2-2; D gene unclear. Germline V gene lookup returns CDR1 SGHTA and CDR2 FQGTGA. Trimming took 5 bases from V and 0 from J, leaving 7 bases between them. CDR3 size: 14 residues. CDR3 nucleotide sequence: TGTGCCAGCAGCGCCACTTCGAACACCGGGGAGCTGTTTTTT. Its protein product is CASSATSNTGELFF.

CDR3 protein: CASSYRSGGGYGYTF. As DNA, the CDR3 is TGTGCCAGCAGTTACCGTTCAGGGGGCGGCTATGGCTACACCTTC. The chain uses TRBV6-2 or TRBV6-3 and TRBJ1-2; 8 bases are shared with TRBD1. CDR1 and CDR2 from the germline V gene are MNHEY and SVGEGT. V dropped 2 bases and J dropped 4; count of bases not matched to a gene: 6. The length of the CDR3 is 15 residues.

The chain uses TRBV29-1 and TRBJ2-7; 7 bases map to TRBD2. There are 13 residues in the CDR3. V shed 0 bases and J 8 bases; nucleotides not matched to a gene: 7. The V gene's germline CDR1 is SQVTM and CDR2 ANQGSEA. The CDR3 region is CSVEEAAGVKQYF. CDR3 coding DNA: TGCAGCGTTGAAGAAGCTGCGGGAGTTAAGCAGTACTTC.

The V call is TRBV6-2 or TRBV6-3, the J call TRBJ2-7, with 7 bases lining up with TRBD2. CDR3 length: 15 amino acids. Germline CDR1 reads MNHEY; CDR2 reads SVGEGT. The V and J ends lost 2 bases and 6 bases, in that order; junction bases with no gene match: 10. CDR3 in amino acids: CASSYGFAGVSEQYF. The CDR3 bases are TGTGCCAGCAGTTACGGGTTCGCGGGAGTCAGCGAGCAGTACTTC.

This chain joins TRBV19 and TRBJ1-4, with TRBD1 matching 8 bases. Unmatched junction bases numbered 10, after V lost 2 bases and J lost 8 bases. The length of the CDR3 is 16 residues. The germline V gene has CDR1 LNHDA and CDR2 SQIVND (reference sequence). The DNA of the CDR3 is TGTGCCAGTAGTATACCCATCGGGACAGGCGGCGAAAAACTGTTTTTT. This encodes CASSIPIGTGGEKLFF.

The chain recombines TRBV7-2 with TRBJ2-7, with TRBD1 matching 10 bases. Trimming took 5 bases from V and 2 from J; bases not matched to a gene: 6. From germline, CDR1 is SGHTA and CDR2 FQGNSA. This CDR3 has 15 residues. The DNA for the CDR3 is TGTGCCAGCAGCCATGCCGGGACAGGGGCCTACGAGCAGTACTTC. Its translation is CASSHAGTGAYEQYF.

The rearrangement uses TRBV24-1 and TRBJ2-1; 8 bases fit TRBD2. Germline values: CDR1 KGHDR, CDR2 SFDVKD. The junction had 8 bases not matched to a gene; V was cut back by 1 base and J by 4 bases. There are 17 residues in the CDR3. The CDR3 region has the DNA TGTGCCACCAGTGATTTTGGGGCGGGGGGCCGGTACAATGAGCAGTTCTTC. Protein sequence: CATSDFGAGGRYNEQFF.

This clone was counted a single time. J is TRBJ2-3 and V is TRBV5-5, with 9 bases lining up with TRBD1. This CDR3 region has 17 residues. Germline trimming cut 4 bases from V and 5 bases from J; bases unmatched to any gene: 14. The V gene's germline CDR1 is SGHKS and CDR2 YYEKEE (reference sequence). For the CDR3, the DNA is TGTGCCAGCAGCCTTGGGTCGTGGACAGGGGCAGGAGATACGCAGTATTTT. It yields the protein CASSLGSWTGAGDTQYF.

V is TRBV5-6 and J is TRBJ1-2; 10 bases map to TRBD1. This CDR3 has 15 residues. CDR1 and CDR2 (germline): SGHDT, YYEEEE. After removal of 3 bases from V and 5 bases from J, the junction contained 7 bases not matched to a gene. The CDR3 region is CASSSGTGATYGYTF. CDR3 nucleotides: TGTGCCAGCAGCTCCGGGACAGGGGCCACTTATGGCTACACCTTC. Full variable domain (missing parts from reference TRBV5-6 and TRBJ1-2): DAGVTQSPTHLIKTRGQQVTLRCSPKSGHDTVSWYQQALGQGPQFIFQYYEEEERQRGNFPDRFSGHQFPNYSSELNVNALLLGDSALYLCASSSGTGATYGYTFGSGTRLTVV.

The rearrangement links TRBV14 to TRBJ1-1, with 7 nucleotides matching TRBD1. Germline V CDR1 and CDR2: SGHDN, FVKESK. V shed 4 bases, J shed 1 base, and the junction held 9 bases outside the gene matches. The CDR3 extends over 16 amino acids. The CDR3 protein is CASSLAAGTANTEAFF. CDR3 nucleotides: TGTGCCAGCAGCCTGGCGGCCGGGACAGCGAACACTGAAGCTTTCTTT.

The chain carries TRBV2 and TRBJ1-1, with 7 bases identical to TRBD1. V was pared by 5 bases and J by 2 bases, with 8 bases of the junction left unmatched. The germline gives CDR1 SNHLY, CDR2 FYNNEI. The CDR3 totals 15 residues. Here the CDR3 DNA reads TGTGCCAGCAGTTTCGACAGGGAGTACAACACTGAAGCTTTCTTT. Its translation: CASSFDREYNTEAFF.

To note about this clone: Mismatch with germline at one junction end may stem from a read error. The V call is TRBV10-3, the J call TRBJ2-7; 8 bases align to TRBD1. CDR1 and CDR2 from the germline V gene are ENHRY and SYGVKD. The CDR3 spans 14 residues. DNA for the CDR3: TGTGCCACCAGTAATGGACAGGGCAAGGTCGAGCAGTACTTC. Residues: CATSNGQGKVEQYF.

J is TRBJ1-5 and V is TRBV6-5; D unclear. Trimming pared 6 bases from V and 7 bases from J, leaving 16 bases between. The CDR3 has 14 residues. Germline CDR1 reads MNHEY; CDR2 reads SVGAGI. The CDR3 nucleotides are TGTGCCAGCAGCCGCTTGATGGGGAGCCAGCCCCAGCATTTT. This gives the protein CASSRLMGSQPQHF.

The chain carries TRBV28 and TRBJ2-5; 7 bases map to TRBD2. Germline trimming cut 1 base from V and 2 bases from J; bases unmatched to any gene: 1. CDR3 length equals 14 residues. Germline loops: CDR1 MDHEN, CDR2 SYDVKM. This CDR3 reads CASSLFGGQETQYF. As DNA, the CDR3 is TGTGCCAGCAGTTTATTCGGGGGGCAAGAGACCCAGTACTTC.

This clone was seen once. The rearrangement joins TRBV11-2 to TRBJ1-3; TRBD1 might be the D (6 bases). CDR3 size: 17 residues. From germline, CDR1 is SGHAT and CDR2 FQNNGV. V was trimmed by 0 bases and J by 1 base, leaving 13 bases between them. CDR3 protein: CASSLDSVRGSGNTIYF. CDR3 in DNA: TGTGCCAGCAGCTTAGATTCGGTCAGGGGTTCTGGAAACACCATATATTTT.

V and J are TRBV28 and TRBJ2-7, with 9 positions matching TRBD1. Germline loops: CDR1 MDHEN, CDR2 SYDVKM. V gave up 7 bases and J gave up 7 bases; unmatched junction bases: 8. There are 13 residues in the CDR3. The CDR3 DNA reads TGTGCCAGCACCGGACAGGGGATCGGTGAGCAGTACTTC. This codes for CASTGQGIGEQYF.

The chain is built from TRBV3-1 (or the pseudogene TRBV3-2) and TRBJ2-1, with TRBD2 identical over 7 bases. The J segment lost 7 bases and the V segment lost 3 bases, leaving 9 bases of the junction unmatched. Germline V gene sequence: CDR1 LGHDT, CDR2 YNNKEL (reference sequence). The CDR3 has 15 residues. This CDR3 reads CASSHEGRAGNEQFF. In nucleotides, the CDR3 is TGTGCCAGCAGCCACGAGGGGAGGGCGGGGAATGAGCAGTTCTTC.

CDR3 DNA sequence: TGTGCCAGCACCCCAGGGAAAGGGGTCGTTTACGAGCAGTACTTC. Translation gives CASTPGKGVVYEQYF. The chain couples TRBV2 to TRBJ2-7; a weak D match, TRBD1 (5 bases). CDR3 length: 15 residues. V lost 7 bases and J 4 bases, leaving 20 bases between the germline ends. Germline lookup yields CDR1 SNHLY and CDR2 FYNNEI.

This rearrangement joins TRBV4-2 to TRBJ2-7; 7 nucleotides agree with TRBD2. The CDR3 extends over 13 amino acids. V lost 6 bases, J lost 6 bases, and 8 bases stayed unmatched. Per the germline V gene, CDR1 is LGHNA and CDR2 is YNFKEQ. DNA of the CDR3: TGTGCCAGCAGAATGGGGGGGTTGAGCGAGCAGTACTTC. Translating it yields CASRMGGLSEQYF.

V and J are TRBV7-3 and TRBJ2-1; 7 positions agree with TRBD2. Germline loops: CDR1 SGHTA, CDR2 FQGTGA. V dropped 0 bases and J dropped 9; count of bases not matched to a gene: 11. This CDR3 contains 16 residues. CDR3 sequence (DNA): TGTGCCAGCAGCTTAACCGGGACTACCGTTCGGGGTGAGCAGTTCTTC. Amino acids: CASSLTGTTVRGEQFF. Full variable domain (outside the CDR3, taken from reference TRBV7-3 and TRBJ2-1): GAGVSQTPSNKVTEKGKYVELRCDPISGHTALYWYRQSLGQGPEFLIYFQGTGAADDSGLPNDRFFAVRPEGSVSTLKIQRTERGDSAVYLCASSLTGTTVRGEQFFGPGTRLTVL.

J is TRBJ2-3 and V is TRBV7-2; 7 nucleotides match TRBD2. Germline CDR1 and CDR2: SGHTA and FQGNSA. The length of the CDR3 is 15 residues. Trimming at V came to 4 bases and at J to 7 bases, leaving 11 bases not matched to a gene. The CDR3 region has the DNA TGTGCCAGCAGCTGGGGGGGACCCCAATTGAATACGCAGTATTTT. It encodes CASSWGGPQLNTQYF.

The chain is built from TRBV6-5 and TRBJ2-7; possible D gene TRBD1, 6 bases. The CDR3 is 10 amino acids. V was clipped by 10 bases and J by 9 bases, with 13 bases between them. Germline CDR1 and CDR2: MNHEY and SVGAGI. The CDR3: CAIGGSGQYF. For the CDR3, the DNA is TGTGCCATAGGGGGTTCGGGGCAGTACTTC.

This chain links TRBV6-5 with TRBJ2-1; 9 nucleotides agree with TRBD2. V lost 6 bases and J lost 8; bases outside the gene matches: 11. CDR1 and CDR2 (germline): MNHEY, SVGAGI. This CDR3 has 15 amino acids. The CDR3 DNA sequence: TGTGCCAGCAGGAAGGGCGGGAGGGCACTAGATGAGCAGTTCTTC. Protein product: CASRKGGRALDEQFF.

The genes are TRBV5-4 and TRBJ2-5, with 9 bases aligning to TRBD2. The CDR3 spans 16 residues. Germline values: CDR1 SGHNT, CDR2 YYREEE (reference sequence). With V trimmed by 0 bases and J by 5 bases, 8 bases remained unmatched. The CDR3 nucleotides are TGTGCCAGCAGCTTGGATGTAGCGGGAGAGTATGAGACCCAGTACTTC. This gives the protein CASSLDVAGEYETQYF.